Below, one T cell receptor beta chain is given with its context. Its antigen is currently unknown. These data are taken from a study of long-term antiretroviral therapy in people with HIV. At least two post-ART and at least one pre-ART PBMC sample were available for each donor. Held in samples before DNA extraction were roughly 1-10 million cryopreserved PBMC. The immunoSEQ assay was v3.0, run at survey level. Produced via immunoSEQ multiplex PCR; TCRdb's table is partial and in-frame only. This sample has about 25,000 clones, with approximately 86% found just once. The CDR3 length is 16 residues. Germline CDR1 and CDR2: MGHDK and SYGVNS. Germline trimming cut 6 bases from V and 5 bases from J; bases unmatched to any gene: 13. Whole-study findings and limits: The range of CDR3 lengths in HIV repertoires proved narrower than that found in controls.

The receptor comes from a man in his fifties or sixties with HIV. Specimen: unsorted PBMCs, collected 1.8 years before starting antiretroviral therapy. The chain employs TRBV25-1 and TRBJ2-3; 8 bases fit TRBD2. The CDR3 loop reads CASSDRFGGGLDTQYF. CDR3 nucleotides: TGTGCCAGCAGCGACAGGTTCGGGGGGGGGTTAGATACGCAGTATTTT.